This TCR beta chain was identified during a study of T cell responses to AZD1222 COVID-19 vaccine. The ends were cut back, 0 bases at V and 8 bases at J, with 12 bases in the middle. This CDR3 is 15 amino acids long. CDR1 and CDR2 from the germline V gene are SGDLS and YYNGEE. Broader study findings: Nearly half of the spike-specific TCRs reportedly recognize variant regions that carry no mutations. Repertoire sampling happened only post peak T cell response. Regions 160-218 and 743-854 held dominance among vaccine-associated CD4 TCRs, which spanned spike. In a largely white British group with more females than males, clonal diversity was possibly underestimated.

Only in-frame clones appear in the TCRdb table, and some are missing; sequencing was by immunoSEQ multiplex PCR. The sample has tens of thousands of clones, approximately 88% seen once; the top ten hold 2% to 3%. On this clone itself: Its antigen is still unknown.

The genes are TRBV9 and TRBJ1-6, with D uncertain. This sequence was found in an adult in good health. Sequencing was performed on peripheral blood, taken on day 0 of AZD1222 vaccination. The CDR3 DNA reads as TGTGCCAGCAGCGTAGGGCAGGCGTCCGATTCACCCCTCCACTTT. Translated, it gives CASSVGQASDSPLHF.